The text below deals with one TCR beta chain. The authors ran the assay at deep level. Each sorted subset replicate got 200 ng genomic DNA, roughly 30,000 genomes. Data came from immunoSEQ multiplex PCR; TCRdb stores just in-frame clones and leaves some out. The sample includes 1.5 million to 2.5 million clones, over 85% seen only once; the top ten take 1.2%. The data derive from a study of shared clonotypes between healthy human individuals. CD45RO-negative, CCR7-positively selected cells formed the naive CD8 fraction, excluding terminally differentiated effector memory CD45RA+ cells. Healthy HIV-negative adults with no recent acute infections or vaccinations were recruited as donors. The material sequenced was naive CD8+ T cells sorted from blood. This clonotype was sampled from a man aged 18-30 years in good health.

The CDR3 loop reads CASSLPSSPGLYSNTGELFF. CDR3 coding DNA: TGTGCCAGCAGTTTACCTAGCTCCCCGGGACTGTACTCGAACACCGGGGAGCTGTTTTTT. J is TRBJ2-2 and V is TRBV28; the D gene is possibly TRBD2 (6 bases). V shed 2 bases and J shed 0 bases, with 22 bases lying between them. Germline V gene sequence: CDR1 MDHEN, CDR2 SYDVKM. The CDR3 runs to 20 residues.